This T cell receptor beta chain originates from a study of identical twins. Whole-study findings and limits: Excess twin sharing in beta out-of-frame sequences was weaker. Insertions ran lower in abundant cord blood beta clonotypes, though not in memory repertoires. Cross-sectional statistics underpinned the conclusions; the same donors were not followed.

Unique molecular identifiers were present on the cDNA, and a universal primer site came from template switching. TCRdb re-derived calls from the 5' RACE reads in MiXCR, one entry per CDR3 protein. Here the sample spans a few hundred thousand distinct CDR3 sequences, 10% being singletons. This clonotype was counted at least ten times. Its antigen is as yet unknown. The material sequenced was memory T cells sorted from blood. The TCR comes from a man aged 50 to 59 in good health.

CDR3 nucleotide sequence: TGTGCCAGCAGCCCAAACACAGGGGCCGGGGAGCTGTTTTTT. It translates to CASSPNTGAGELFF. The chain joins TRBV7-2 to TRBJ2-2; 7 bases align to TRBD1. CDR3 length: 14 residues. V shed 5 bases, J shed 6 bases, and the junction held 6 bases outside the gene matches. Per germline, CDR1 SGHTA and CDR2 FQGNSA.